This paragraph covers one TCR beta chain sequence. Its antigen is unidentified. The source of the sample is a study of T cell responses to AZD1222 COVID-19 vaccine. Study-wide results and limits: Only a handful of AZD1222 recipients, more than 5 in all, had baseline seropositivity.

Using immunoSEQ multiplex PCR, the repertoire was profiled, and TCRdb retains in-frame clones only, with some absent. The table records 95,000 to 120,000 clones, approximately 90% of them present only once. This TCR derives from an adult who received the AZD1222 COVID-19 vaccine. The sample consisted of peripheral blood, taken 28 days after the second AZD1222 dose.

The CDR3 protein is CASSYSIWGAGYGYTF. In DNA form, the CDR3 reads TGTGCCAGCAGTTACTCGATTTGGGGGGCCGGCTATGGCTACACCTTC. V and J are TRBV6-5 and TRBJ1-2, with D maybe TRBD1 (6 bases). CDR1 is MNHEY, CDR2 SVGAGI, per germline. Trimming shortened V by 0 bases and J by 4 bases, and 15 bases separated the two germline ends. The CDR3 spans 16 residues.